This is a list of T cell receptor beta chains from one sample in a study of OX40 agonist ivuxolimab in advanced cancers. Repertoires were generated with immunoSEQ multiplex PCR, while TCRdb's copy carries only in-frame clones and drops some. This table holds over 75,000 clones, 94% found once. The specimen comprised CD4+ or CD8+ T cells sorted from blood, sampled in a trial of the OX40 agonist ivuxolimab. All receptors come from an adult with an advanced solid tumor such as melanoma, head and neck, liver or kidney cancer. Each CDR3 is given with its conserved first and last residue. Each record gives: V gene, D gene, J gene, clone size, CDR3 protein, CDR3 DNA. D genes are given only for firm matches. Clone size is not always given. Where it is, it says once, few, many or a class for expanded clones.

v_gene: TRBV6-6
d_gene: .
j_gene: TRBJ1-4
abundance: .
CDR3aa: CASSFRQNHEKLFF
CDR3nt: TGTGCCAGCAGTTTTCGCCAGAACCATGAAAAACTGTTTTTT

v_gene: TRBV7-9
d_gene: .
j_gene: TRBJ1-1
abundance: .
CDR3aa: CASSLGVSLETEAFF
CDR3nt: TGTGCCAGCAGCCTCGGCGTGTCGCTGGAGACTGAAGCTTTCTTT

v_gene: TRBV27
d_gene: .
j_gene: TRBJ2-7
abundance: .
CDR3aa: CASKRGAGVHEQYF
CDR3nt: TGTGCCAGCAAAAGGGGGGCAGGGGTCCACGAGCAGTACTTC

v_gene: TRBV28
d_gene: TRBD2
j_gene: TRBJ2-7
abundance: .
CDR3aa: CASSLTSGGDEQYF
CDR3nt: TGTGCCAGTAGTTTGACCAGCGGGGGGGACGAGCAGTACTTC

v_gene: TRBV27
d_gene: .
j_gene: TRBJ2-1
abundance: .
CDR3aa: CASTSIPRTHNNEQFF
CDR3nt: TGTGCCAGCACTTCCATACCGCGCACTCATAACAATGAGCAGTTCTTC

v_gene: TRBV9
d_gene: .
j_gene: TRBJ2-3
abundance: .
CDR3aa: CASSVEGHSTDTQYF
CDR3nt: TGTGCCAGCAGCGTAGAGGGACACAGCACAGATACGCAGTATTTT

v_gene: TRBV14
d_gene: .
j_gene: TRBJ2-1
abundance: .
CDR3aa: CASSQVSGVEQFF
CDR3nt: TGTGCCAGCAGCCAAGTGAGTGGTGTTGAGCAGTTCTTC

v_gene: TRBV30
d_gene: .
j_gene: TRBJ1-5
abundance: .
CDR3aa: CAWNGQGPYSNQPQHF
CDR3nt: TGTGCCTGGAACGGTCAGGGACCTTATAGCAATCAGCCCCAGCATTTT

v_gene: TRBV9
d_gene: .
j_gene: TRBJ2-7
abundance: .
CDR3aa: CASSVGDNPYEQYF
CDR3nt: TGTGCCAGCAGCGTAGGGGACAACCCCTACGAGCAGTACTTC

v_gene: TRBV27
d_gene: .
j_gene: TRBJ2-1
abundance: .
CDR3aa: CASRTGPPNNEQFF
CDR3nt: TGTGCCAGCAGAACGGGACCACCGAACAATGAGCAGTTCTTC

v_gene: TRBV6-6
d_gene: .
j_gene: TRBJ1-5
abundance: .
CDR3aa: CASSTGQDQPQHF
CDR3nt: TGTGCCAGCAGTACAGGGCAGGATCAGCCCCAGCATTTT

v_gene: TRBV2
d_gene: .
j_gene: TRBJ1-2
abundance: .
CDR3aa: CASISDSNYGYTF
CDR3nt: TGTGCCAGCATCTCGGACTCAAACTATGGCTACACCTTC

v_gene: TRBV2
d_gene: .
j_gene: TRBJ2-7
abundance: .
CDR3aa: CASSEAGATYEQYF
CDR3nt: TGTGCCAGCAGTGAAGCGGGGGCGACCTACGAGCAGTACTTC

v_gene: TRBV5-1
d_gene: TRBD2
j_gene: TRBJ2-7
abundance: .
CDR3aa: CASRPGGRDYEQYF
CDR3nt: TGCGCCAGCAGGCCCGGGGGGAGGGACTACGAGCAGTACTTC

v_gene: TRBV7-2
d_gene: .
j_gene: TRBJ1-6
abundance: .
CDR3aa: CASSLASGSPLHF
CDR3nt: TGTGCCAGCAGCTTAGCGTCCGGTTCACCCCTCCACTTT

v_gene: TRBV9
d_gene: .
j_gene: TRBJ1-3
abundance: .
CDR3aa: CASSVDTFTAPSGNTIYF
CDR3nt: TGTGCCAGCAGCGTAGATACGTTCACAGCGCCTTCTGGAAACACCATATATTTT

v_gene: TRBV9
d_gene: .
j_gene: TRBJ2-6
abundance: .
CDR3aa: CASSVVGGVPSGANVLTF
CDR3nt: TGTGCCAGCAGCGTAGTAGGGGGGGTACCCTCCGGGGCCAACGTCCTGACTTTC

v_gene: TRBV9
d_gene: .
j_gene: TRBJ1-2
abundance: .
CDR3aa: CASSPPEGGNYGYTF
CDR3nt: TGTGCCAGCAGCCCACCCGAGGGGGGAAACTATGGCTACACCTTC

v_gene: TRBV6-1
d_gene: TRBD2
j_gene: TRBJ2-5
abundance: .
CDR3aa: CASSHLGRAQETQYF
CDR3nt: TGTGCCAGCAGCCACCTAGGGAGGGCACAAGAGACCCAGTACTTC

v_gene: TRBV7-9
d_gene: .
j_gene: TRBJ2-3
abundance: .
CDR3aa: CASSSLSGTSTDTQYF
CDR3nt: TGTGCCAGCAGCTCCCTTAGCGGAACTAGCACAGATACGCAGTATTTT

v_gene: TRBV6-1
d_gene: .
j_gene: TRBJ1-4
abundance: .
CDR3aa: CASRSGGRSNEKLFF
CDR3nt: TGTGCCAGCAGGTCCGGGGGGCGGAGCAATGAAAAACTGTTTTTT

v_gene: TRBV5-6
d_gene: TRBD1
j_gene: TRBJ2-7
abundance: .
CDR3aa: CASSTLGQGAVDEQYF
CDR3nt: TGTGCCAGCAGCACACTTGGACAGGGGGCAGTGGACGAGCAGTACTTC

v_gene: TRBV25-1
d_gene: .
j_gene: TRBJ2-1
abundance: .
CDR3aa: CASISWGLGGEQFF
CDR3nt: TGTGCCAGCATAAGTTGGGGGCTTGGGGGAGAGCAGTTCTTC

v_gene: TRBV2
d_gene: .
j_gene: TRBJ1-2
abundance: .
CDR3aa: CASSEIDDGYGYTF
CDR3nt: TGTGCCAGCAGTGAAATCGACGACGGCTATGGCTACACCTTC

v_gene: TRBV14
d_gene: .
j_gene: TRBJ1-2
abundance: .
CDR3aa: CASSQVGWGGYTF
CDR3nt: TGTGCCAGCAGCCAAGTAGGGTGGGGCGGCTACACCTTC

v_gene: TRBV15
d_gene: TRBD1
j_gene: TRBJ1-3
abundance: .
CDR3aa: CATSRGVQGVAGNTIYF
CDR3nt: TGTGCCACCAGCAGAGGGGTACAGGGGGTAGCTGGAAACACCATATATTTT

v_gene: TRBV11-2
d_gene: TRBD2
j_gene: TRBJ2-7
abundance: once
CDR3aa: CASSLIAGGSREQYF
CDR3nt: TGTGCCAGCAGCTTAATAGCGGGAGGTTCTCGCGAGCAGTACTTC

v_gene: TRBV6-5
d_gene: .
j_gene: TRBJ1-2
abundance: .
CDR3aa: CASSTQGPSYGYTF
CDR3nt: TGTGCCAGCAGCACTCAGGGCCCTTCCTATGGCTACACCTTC

v_gene: TRBV11-2
d_gene: .
j_gene: TRBJ1-3
abundance: .
CDR3aa: CASSFWTKNSGNTIYF
CDR3nt: TGTGCCAGCAGCTTCTGGACAAAGAACTCTGGAAACACCATATATTTT

v_gene: TRBV27
d_gene: .
j_gene: TRBJ2-3
abundance: .
CDR3aa: CASSPRVGVSDTQYF
CDR3nt: TGTGCCAGCAGTCCCAGGGTGGGGGTATCAGATACGCAGTATTTT

v_gene: TRBV11-2
d_gene: .
j_gene: TRBJ1-4
abundance: .
CDR3aa: CASSLVATNEKLFF
CDR3nt: TGTGCCAGCAGCTTAGTCGCAACTAATGAAAAACTGTTTTTT

v_gene: TRBV19
d_gene: TRBD1
j_gene: TRBJ2-2
abundance: .
CDR3aa: CASSRDRGPKTGELFF
CDR3nt: TGTGCCAGTAGCCGGGACAGGGGTCCGAAAACCGGGGAGCTGTTTTTT

v_gene: TRBV9
d_gene: .
j_gene: TRBJ2-1
abundance: .
CDR3aa: CASSERLGAYNEQFF
CDR3nt: TGTGCCAGCAGCGAACGACTAGGGGCCTACAATGAGCAGTTCTTC

v_gene: TRBV9
d_gene: .
j_gene: TRBJ1-2
abundance: .
CDR3aa: CASSGDIYNYGYTF
CDR3nt: TGTGCCAGCAGCGGGGACATCTATAACTATGGCTACACCTTC

v_gene: TRBV7-8
d_gene: .
j_gene: TRBJ1-5
abundance: .
CDR3aa: CASSETGVGQPQHF
CDR3nt: TGTGCCAGCAGCGAGACGGGGGTCGGGCAGCCCCAGCATTTT

v_gene: TRBV20-1
d_gene: .
j_gene: TRBJ2-5
abundance: .
CDR3aa: CSANEETQYF
CDR3nt: TGCAGTGCTAATGAAGAGACCCAGTACTTC

v_gene: TRBV27
d_gene: .
j_gene: TRBJ2-2
abundance: .
CDR3aa: CASSYSRGIGELFF
CDR3nt: TGTGCCAGCAGTTATTCCAGGGGAATCGGGGAGCTGTTTTTT

v_gene: TRBV10-3
d_gene: TRBD1
j_gene: TRBJ1-1
abundance: .
CDR3aa: CAISARGLGTEAFF
CDR3nt: TGTGCCATCAGTGCCAGGGGGCTCGGGACTGAAGCTTTCTTT

v_gene: TRBV11-2
d_gene: TRBD1
j_gene: TRBJ1-1
abundance: .
CDR3aa: CASSLADREAVTEAFF
CDR3nt: TGTGCCAGCAGCTTAGCAGACAGGGAAGCGGTCACTGAAGCTTTCTTT

v_gene: TRBV29-1
d_gene: TRBD1
j_gene: TRBJ1-2
abundance: .
CDR3aa: CSVETGQGNYGYTF
CDR3nt: TGCAGCGTTGAAACGGGACAGGGCAACTATGGCTACACCTTC

v_gene: TRBV27
d_gene: TRBD1
j_gene: TRBJ2-7
abundance: .
CDR3aa: CASSTPRQGGLFEQYF
CDR3nt: TGTGCCAGCAGTACCCCCCGACAGGGGGGCCTCTTCGAGCAGTACTTC